A selection of T cell receptor beta chains follows, all from one sample in a study of tumor-infiltrating lymphocytes in localized non-small cell lung cancer. This table comes from immunoSEQ multiplex PCR, and its TCRdb copy is limited to in-frame clones, with some not included. Of thousands of clones detected, over 60% appear once; the ten largest clones hold 5.2%. The sequencing input was uninvolved lung tissue not adjacent to the tumor. These receptors were obtained from a human donor with non-small cell lung cancer. The CDR3 runs from the conserved cysteine through the conserved F or W. Fields, in order: CDR3 protein, CDR3 DNA, clone size, V gene, J gene, CDR3 length, D gene. The D gene is left open where the match is weak. Clone size, where shown, is once, few, many, or a class for clones that have expanded.

cdr3_aa: CASSILSGRGEQYF; cdr3_nt: TGCGCCAGCAGCATACTAAGCGGGAGGGGGGAGCAGTACTTC; clone_size: NA; v_call: TRBV5-1; j_call: TRBJ2-7; cdr3_length: 14; d_call: TRBD2
cdr3_aa: CASSLLGPGQNEKLFF; cdr3_nt: TGTGCCAGCAGCTTGTTGGGGCCGGGACAGAATGAAAAACTGTTTTTT; clone_size: NA; v_call: TRBV5-4; j_call: TRBJ1-4; cdr3_length: 16; d_call: TRBD1
cdr3_aa: CATSSPGTGGYEQYF; cdr3_nt: TGTGCCACCAGCAGCCCTGGGACAGGGGGCTACGAGCAGTACTTC; clone_size: NA; v_call: TRBV15; j_call: TRBJ2-7; cdr3_length: 15; d_call: TRBD1
cdr3_aa: CASRSGTGGAGTIYF; cdr3_nt: TGTGCCAGCAGGTCCGGGACAGGGGGCGCGGGCACCATATATTTT; clone_size: NA; v_call: TRBV28; j_call: TRBJ1-3; cdr3_length: 15; d_call: TRBD1
cdr3_aa: CASGLETRNEQFF; cdr3_nt: TGTGCTAGTGGTTTGGAGACTCGCAATGAGCAGTTCTTC; clone_size: few; v_call: TRBV12-5; j_call: TRBJ2-1; cdr3_length: 13; d_call: NA
cdr3_aa: CASSYLGVEKLFF; cdr3_nt: TGTGCCAGCAGCTACCTGGGGGTGGAAAAACTGTTTTTT; clone_size: NA; v_call: TRBV7-9; j_call: TRBJ1-4; cdr3_length: 13; d_call: NA
cdr3_aa: CASSEGVNEQFF; cdr3_nt: TGTGCCAGCAGCGAAGGGGTGAATGAGCAGTTCTTC; clone_size: NA; v_call: TRBV7-2; j_call: TRBJ2-1; cdr3_length: 12; d_call: NA
cdr3_aa: CASSLAQWGQAYEQYF; cdr3_nt: TGTGCTAGCAGCTTAGCGCAATGGGGACAGGCCTACGAGCAGTACTTC; clone_size: NA; v_call: TRBV7-7; j_call: TRBJ2-7; cdr3_length: 16; d_call: TRBD1
cdr3_aa: CASKGRLTGWEKLFF; cdr3_nt: TGTGCCAGCAAAGGGAGGCTGACTGGCTGGGAAAAACTGTTTTTT; clone_size: few; v_call: TRBV2; j_call: TRBJ1-4; cdr3_length: 15; d_call: NA
cdr3_aa: CSVQGTSGSPVHF; cdr3_nt: TGCAGCGTTCAGGGGACTAGCGGGAGTCCCGTTCACTTC; clone_size: NA; v_call: TRBV29-1; j_call: TRBJ2-7; cdr3_length: 13; d_call: TRBD2
cdr3_aa: CASSLKGNTEAFF; cdr3_nt: TGCGCCAGCAGCTTGAAGGGAAACACTGAAGCTTTCTTT; clone_size: NA; v_call: TRBV5-1; j_call: TRBJ1-1; cdr3_length: 13; d_call: NA
cdr3_aa: CASSYGTHYGYTF; cdr3_nt: TGTGCCAGCAGTTATGGGACCCACTATGGCTACACCTTC; clone_size: few; v_call: TRBV27; j_call: TRBJ1-2; cdr3_length: 13; d_call: NA
cdr3_aa: CASSQGGTSTPFF; cdr3_nt: TGTGCCAGCAGCCAAGGTGGGACAAGTACGCCGTTCTTC; clone_size: NA; v_call: TRBV14; j_call: TRBJ2-1; cdr3_length: 13; d_call: NA
cdr3_aa: CASSLMDAVAFF; cdr3_nt: TGTGCCAGCAGCTTAATGGATGCGGTGGCTTTCTTT; clone_size: NA; v_call: TRBV7-6; j_call: TRBJ1-1; cdr3_length: 12; d_call: NA
cdr3_aa: CANRQLNTGELFF; cdr3_nt: TGTGCCAACCGACAATTAAACACCGGGGAGCTGTTTTTT; clone_size: NA; v_call: TRBV6-1; j_call: TRBJ2-2; cdr3_length: 13; d_call: NA
cdr3_aa: CASRRGTATGNTIYF; cdr3_nt: TGTGCCAGCAGAAGAGGGACAGCTACCGGAAACACCATATATTTT; clone_size: NA; v_call: TRBV27; j_call: TRBJ1-3; cdr3_length: 15; d_call: TRBD1
cdr3_aa: CASSFFPYTEAFF; cdr3_nt: TGTGCCAGCAGTTTCTTTCCCTACACTGAAGCTTTCTTT; clone_size: NA; v_call: TRBV28; j_call: TRBJ1-1; cdr3_length: 13; d_call: NA
cdr3_aa: CASSQWGTGDTQYF; cdr3_nt: TGCGCCAGCAGCCAATGGGGGACAGGGGATACCCAGTACTTC; clone_size: NA; v_call: TRBV4-1; j_call: TRBJ2-5; cdr3_length: 14; d_call: TRBD1
cdr3_aa: CASRGTGANVLTF; cdr3_nt: TGCGCCAGCAGGGGTACTGGGGCCAACGTCCTGACTTTC; clone_size: NA; v_call: TRBV5-1; j_call: TRBJ2-6; cdr3_length: 13; d_call: NA
cdr3_aa: CASSQVVLRDRGYEQYF; cdr3_nt: TGCGCCAGCAGCCAAGTCGTCCTCCGGGACAGGGGCTACGAGCAGTACTTC; clone_size: NA; v_call: TRBV4-1; j_call: TRBJ2-7; cdr3_length: 17; d_call: TRBD1
cdr3_aa: CSVVKAGNTDTQYF; cdr3_nt: TGCAGCGTGGTAAAAGCGGGTAACACAGATACGCAGTATTTT; clone_size: NA; v_call: TRBV29-1; j_call: TRBJ2-3; cdr3_length: 14; d_call: NA
cdr3_aa: CASSPGTSGEIAYEQYF; cdr3_nt: TGTGCCAGCAGCCCCGGGACTAGCGGGGAGATTGCCTACGAGCAGTACTTC; clone_size: NA; v_call: TRBV5-4; j_call: TRBJ2-7; cdr3_length: 17; d_call: TRBD2
cdr3_aa: CASSLRRQDLGYTF; cdr3_nt: TGTGCCAGTAGTCTCCGCCGACAGGACCTGGGCTACACCTTC; clone_size: NA; v_call: TRBV19; j_call: TRBJ1-2; cdr3_length: 14; d_call: NA
cdr3_aa: CSVYDRGHSYEQYF; cdr3_nt: TGCAGCGTTTATGACAGGGGGCACTCCTACGAGCAGTACTTC; clone_size: NA; v_call: TRBV29-1; j_call: TRBJ2-7; cdr3_length: 14; d_call: TRBD1
cdr3_aa: CASSLRRESPLHF; cdr3_nt: TGTGCCAGCAGCCTCCGGAGGGAATCACCCCTCCACTTT; clone_size: NA; v_call: TRBV27; j_call: TRBJ1-6; cdr3_length: 13; d_call: NA
cdr3_aa: CASSLDWGLSYNEQFF; cdr3_nt: TGTGCCAGCAGCTTAGATTGGGGTCTATCCTACAATGAGCAGTTCTTC; clone_size: NA; v_call: TRBV11-2; j_call: TRBJ2-1; cdr3_length: 16; d_call: NA
cdr3_aa: CASSIRPLSQGASNQPQHF; cdr3_nt: TGTGCCAGTAGTATACGTCCGCTCAGTCAGGGGGCCAGCAATCAGCCCCAGCATTTT; clone_size: NA; v_call: TRBV19; j_call: TRBJ1-5; cdr3_length: 19; d_call: TRBD1
cdr3_aa: CASSLGADEQYF; cdr3_nt: TGTGCCAGCAGTTTGGGGGCGGACGAGCAGTACTTC; clone_size: NA; v_call: TRBV6-5; j_call: TRBJ2-7; cdr3_length: 12; d_call: NA
cdr3_aa: CASSPGQGADTQYF; cdr3_nt: TGTGCCAGTAGCCCGGGACAGGGTGCAGATACGCAGTATTTT; clone_size: NA; v_call: TRBV19; j_call: TRBJ2-3; cdr3_length: 14; d_call: TRBD1
cdr3_aa: CASSDGVDTQYF; cdr3_nt: TGTGCCAGCAGTGATGGGGTGGATACGCAGTATTTT; clone_size: medium-sized; v_call: TRBV2; j_call: TRBJ2-3; cdr3_length: 12; d_call: NA
cdr3_aa: CASSVNRGNTEAFF; cdr3_nt: TGTGCCAGCAGTGTTAACAGGGGGAACACTGAAGCTTTCTTT; clone_size: once; v_call: TRBV6-1; j_call: TRBJ1-1; cdr3_length: 14; d_call: TRBD1
cdr3_aa: CASSYRREPNTGELFF; cdr3_nt: TGTGCCAGCAGTTACCGACGGGAACCGAACACCGGGGAGCTGTTTTTT; clone_size: medium-sized; v_call: TRBV6-5; j_call: TRBJ2-2; cdr3_length: 16; d_call: NA
cdr3_aa: CARRPGGPETQYF; cdr3_nt: TGTGCCAGACGTCCCGGGGGCCCAGAGACCCAGTACTTC; clone_size: NA; v_call: TRBV5-3; j_call: TRBJ2-5; cdr3_length: 13; d_call: NA
cdr3_aa: CASTGTQETQYF; cdr3_nt: TGTGCCAGTACAGGGACCCAAGAGACCCAGTACTTC; clone_size: NA; v_call: TRBV11-1; j_call: TRBJ2-5; cdr3_length: 12; d_call: NA
cdr3_aa: CASSPGSEAFF; cdr3_nt: TGTGCCAGCAGCCCCGGCTCTGAAGCTTTCTTT; clone_size: NA; v_call: TRBV7-9; j_call: TRBJ1-1; cdr3_length: 11; d_call: NA
cdr3_aa: CASSLTGLGEAFF; cdr3_nt: TGTGCCAGCAGCTTGACAGGGTTAGGTGAAGCTTTCTTT; clone_size: NA; v_call: TRBV9; j_call: TRBJ1-1; cdr3_length: 13; d_call: TRBD1
cdr3_aa: CASRGGNQPQHF; cdr3_nt: TGTGCCAGTAGGGGCGGGAATCAGCCCCAGCATTTT; clone_size: few; v_call: TRBV19; j_call: TRBJ1-5; cdr3_length: 12; d_call: NA
cdr3_aa: CASSTVGGGIYEQYF; cdr3_nt: TGTGCCAGTAGTACGGTGGGAGGCGGCATCTACGAGCAGTACTTC; clone_size: NA; v_call: TRBV19; j_call: TRBJ2-7; cdr3_length: 15; d_call: NA
cdr3_aa: CASSLSEGYEQYF; cdr3_nt: TGTGCCAGCAGCTTATCAGAGGGCTACGAGCAGTACTTC; clone_size: NA; v_call: TRBV7-2; j_call: TRBJ2-7; cdr3_length: 13; d_call: NA
cdr3_aa: CASSLVGPANYGYTF; cdr3_nt: TGCGCCAGCAGCTTGGTTGGTCCAGCTAACTATGGCTACACCTTC; clone_size: NA; v_call: TRBV5-1; j_call: TRBJ1-2; cdr3_length: 15; d_call: NA
cdr3_aa: CAISEAPAGVRLGTQYF; cdr3_nt: TGTGCCATCAGTGAGGCCCCAGCGGGGGTCCGACTGGGGACCCAGTACTTC; clone_size: once; v_call: TRBV10-3; j_call: TRBJ2-5; cdr3_length: 17; d_call: TRBD2
cdr3_aa: CASSYSGESYEQYF; cdr3_nt: TGTGCCAGCAGTTACTCGGGGGAATCCTACGAGCAGTACTTC; clone_size: NA; v_call: TRBV6-6; j_call: TRBJ2-7; cdr3_length: 14; d_call: NA
cdr3_aa: CASRSQGNTGELFF; cdr3_nt: TGTGCCAGCAGATCACAGGGGAACACCGGGGAGCTGTTTTTT; clone_size: once; v_call: TRBV6-4; j_call: TRBJ2-2; cdr3_length: 14; d_call: NA